The 21 T cell receptor beta chains presented below share a single source sample, sequenced in a study of T cell responses to AZD1222 COVID-19 vaccine. Method: immunoSEQ multiplex PCR; TCRdb's copy keeps in-frame clones and lacks some. Counted here are about 120,000 clones, 92% occurring once; the ten biggest clones make up 1.6%. The sample consisted of peripheral blood, taken 28 days after the second AZD1222 dose. The receptors were sampled from an adult who received the AZD1222 COVID-19 vaccine.

The rearrangement links TRBV5-1 to TRBJ1-2; the match to TRBD1 covers 10 bases. The V and J ends lost 0 bases and 8 bases, in that order; junction bases with no gene match: 7. The CDR3 is made up of 15 amino acids. Per the germline V gene, CDR1 is SGHRS and CDR2 is YFSETQ. The CDR3 spells CASSLADRGARGYTF. The CDR3 bases are TGCGCCAGCAGCTTGGCGGACAGGGGGGCGCGGGGCTACACCTTC.

The chain combines TRBV28 with TRBJ2-5; 8 bases align to TRBD1. V was pared by 2 bases and J by 5 bases, with 10 bases of the junction left unmatched. The CDR3 sequence is 16 residues long. Germline assignment: CDR1 MDHEN and CDR2 SYDVKM. In DNA, the CDR3 is TGTGCCAGCAGTTTAGGTCCCAGGGGGCTTCTTGAGACCCAGTACTTC. Translated, it gives CASSLGPRGLLETQYF.

The chain recombines TRBV11-2 with TRBJ2-1; tentative D call: TRBD2 (6 bases). V gave up 5 bases and J gave up 9 bases, with 8 bases separating them. CDR1 and CDR2 from the germline V gene are SGHAT and FQNNGV. The CDR3 runs to 11 residues. The CDR3 nucleotides are TGTGCCAGCAGCCTCGGGGGTGAGCAGTTCTTC. Protein product: CASSLGGEQFF.

This chain connects TRBV28 to TRBJ1-3; possible D gene TRBD1, 5 bases. With 3 bases removed from V and 0 bases from J, the gap between germline ends came to 9 bases. There are 15 residues in the CDR3. Germline CDR1 is MDHEN and CDR2 is SYDVKM. CDR3 bases: TGTGCCAGCAGTTTTGACAGATACTCTGGAAACACCATATATTTT. Translating it yields CASSFDRYSGNTIYF.

The table lists this clone with a count of one. V usage is TRBV5-5 and J usage is TRBJ1-5; D gene unclear. Trimming stripped 0 bases from V and 3 bases from J, with 10 bases between. The V gene's germline CDR1 is SGHKS and CDR2 YYEKEE (reference sequence). This CDR3 is built from 15 residues. CDR3 in DNA: TGTGCCAGCAGCTTGGGAAGCCCTGTCAATCAGCCCCAGCATTTT. Protein: CASSLGSPVNQPQHF. Filled out from reference TRBV5-5 and TRBJ1-5, the complete variable domain reads DAGVTQSPTHLIKTRGQQVTLRCSPISGHKSVSWYQQVLGQGPQFIFQYYEKEERGRGNFPDRFSARQFPNYSSELNVNALLLGDSALYLCASSLGSPVNQPQHFGDGTRLSIL.

In its sample, this clone was seen once. The chain carries TRBV7-9 and TRBJ2-1; 10 bases match TRBD2. There are 16 residues in the CDR3. V shed 5 bases and J 4 bases; nucleotides not matched to a gene: 8. Germline assignment: CDR1 SEHNR and CDR2 FQNEAQ (reference sequence). The CDR3 is CASSLRTSGPYNEQFF. The CDR3 DNA is TGTGCCAGCAGCCTAAGGACTAGCGGACCATACAATGAGCAGTTCTTC.

The chain carries TRBV5-1 and TRBJ1-1, with D tentatively TRBD1 (6 bases). This CDR3 has 15 amino acids. From germline, CDR1 is SGHRS and CDR2 YFSETQ. The V gene lost 4 bases and the J gene lost 10 bases, with 23 bases spanning the gap. The CDR3, as DNA: TGCGCCAGCAGCCCGGATGGGGGGGCGGGTTTCGGAGCTTTCTTT. The encoded protein is CASSPDGGAGFGAFF.

This clone has more than one count but fewer than ten. The V gene is TRBV28, the J gene TRBJ1-6; 10 nucleotides match TRBD1. This CDR3 region has 16 residues. V was clipped by 10 bases and J by 10 bases; unmatched bases: 16. Germline V gene sequence: CDR1 MDHEN, CDR2 SYDVKM. CDR3 DNA sequence: TGTGCCACCTCGAGGACAGGGGGGCCCCCCCGATCACCCCTCCACTTT. Protein product: CATSRTGGPPRSPLHF.

The chain links TRBV19 to TRBJ2-3, with 9 bases fitting TRBD1. CDR1 and CDR2 (germline): LNHDA, SQIVND (reference sequence). The CDR3 has 15 residues. Trimming cost V 5 bases and J 6 bases; bases outside gene matches: 9. Here the CDR3 reads CASSPRTGVEDTQYF. The DNA for the CDR3 is TGTGCCAGTAGTCCCAGGACAGGGGTGGAGGATACGCAGTATTTT.

The genes are TRBV18 and TRBJ2-1, with 13 bases matching TRBD2. The ends lost 4 bases at V and 13 bases at J; junction bases unmatched: 13. The V gene's germline CDR1 is KGHSH and CDR2 LQKENI. The CDR3 length is 16 residues. DNA of the CDR3: TGTGCCAGCTCACAATCTTCCGGGACTAGCGGGACCCAACAGTTCTTC. Translating it yields CASSQSSGTSGTQQFF.

The rearrangement links TRBV21-1 to TRBJ2-3; the D call in the table, TRBD2, was not verified against the DNA. TRBV21-1 corresponds to a pseudogene. The CDR3 extends over 15 amino acids. Written as DNA, the CDR3 is TGTGCCAGCAGCAAATCGCGGGAGAGATCAGATACGCAGTATTTT. It encodes CASSKSRERSDTQYF.

The chain is built from TRBV19 and TRBJ2-7, with 12 bases fitting TRBD2. This CDR3 has 14 residues. Looked up from germline, CDR1 is LNHDA and CDR2 is SQIVND (reference sequence). V was pared by 6 bases and J by 2 bases, with 2 bases of the junction left unmatched. As DNA, the CDR3 is TGTGCCAGTAGAACTAGCGGGGGGACCTACGAGCAGTACTTC. This encodes CASRTSGGTYEQYF.

The rearrangement uses TRBV28 and TRBJ2-5; 8 nucleotides align to TRBD2. CDR1 and CDR2 from the germline V gene are MDHEN and SYDVKM. The CDR3 is 14 residues long. With V trimmed by 7 bases and J by 4 bases, 8 bases remained unmatched. CDR3 bases: TGTGCCAGCACCGTCGGGGGGGGCCGAGAGACCCAGTACTTC. Amino acids: CASTVGGGRETQYF. Combining the CDR3 with reference TRBV28 and TRBJ2-5 gives the whole variable domain DVKVTQSSRYLVKRTGEKVFLECVQDMDHENMFWYRQDPGLGLRLIYFSYDVKMKEKGDIPEGYSVSREKKERFSLILESASTNQTSMYLCASTVGGGRETQYFGPGTRLLVL.

In its sample, this clone was seen once. V and J are TRBV7-9 and TRBJ1-3; maybe TRBD1 (5 bases). CDR1 is SEHNR and CDR2 is FQNEAQ in the germline V gene (reference sequence). V lost 5 bases, J lost 3 bases, and 17 bases lay in between. The CDR3 runs 16 residues. The CDR3, as DNA: TGTGCCAGCAGCCCACCGGGGGACTCCTTTGGAAACACCATATATTTT. It translates to CASSPPGDSFGNTIYF.

This rearrangement joins TRBV28 to TRBJ1-1, with TRBD1 matching over 7 bases. Trimming cost V 4 bases and J 10 bases; bases outside gene matches: 15. The CDR3 runs 15 residues. The germline CDR1 and CDR2 sequences are MDHEN and SYDVKM. The CDR3 is CASSSLGAGGVSAFF. CDR3 DNA: TGTGCCAGCAGTTCTTTAGGGGCAGGGGGGGTTTCAGCTTTCTTT.

The chain employs TRBV5-6 and TRBJ2-7, with a possible D match to TRBD2 (6 bases). This CDR3 is 15 amino acids long. Germline CDR1 SGHDT, CDR2 YYEEEE. The V end was cut by 4 bases, the J end by 4 bases, with 18 bases between. The CDR3 DNA reads TGTGCCAGCAGCAGAGCAGGAGGGAATCTTTACGAGCAGTACTTC. Translating it yields CASSRAGGNLYEQYF.

This clone was found once. J is TRBJ1-5 and V is TRBV12-2. TRBV12-2 is a recognized pseudogene. The CDR3 loop spans 15 amino acids. This CDR3 reads CASRFPRGDNQPQHF. As DNA, the CDR3 is TGTGCAAGTCGCTTCCCTCGAGGGGACAATCAGCCCCAGCATTTT.

V usage is TRBV27 and J usage is TRBJ2-7; the match to TRBD2 covers 8 bases. This CDR3 comprises 16 residues. The J segment lost 0 bases and the V segment lost 5 bases, leaving 9 bases of the junction unmatched. Germline CDR1 and CDR2: MNHEY and SMNVEV (reference sequence). The CDR3 loop reads CASSKDSGAFSYEQYF. The DNA for the CDR3 is TGTGCCAGCAGTAAGGATAGCGGGGCGTTCTCCTACGAGCAGTACTTC.

The chain uses TRBV11-2 and TRBJ1-1, with D perhaps matching TRBD1 (6 bases). The CDR3 runs 14 residues. CDR1 is SGHAT and CDR2 is FQNNGV in the germline V gene. The ends were cut back, 5 bases at V and 0 bases at J, with 10 bases in the middle. The CDR3 loop reads CASSPQGMNTEAFF. The CDR3 DNA is TGTGCCAGCAGCCCTCAGGGGATGAACACTGAAGCTTTCTTT.

The chain uses TRBV30 and TRBJ1-6; D gene unclear. The CDR3 has 15 residues. Deletions cut 0 bases from V and 1 base from J, with 7 bases between. Per the germline V gene, CDR1 is GTSNPN and CDR2 is SVGIG (reference sequence). The CDR3 region is CAWSVFGSYNSPLHF. CDR3 in DNA: TGTGCCTGGAGTGTATTTGGGTCCTATAATTCACCCCTCCACTTT.

The CDR3 sequence is CASSPGEFNEKLFF. CDR3 in DNA: TGTGCCAGCAGCCCGGGAGAATTTAATGAAAAACTGTTTTTT. The chain has TRBV4-2 and TRBJ1-4; D not resolved. This CDR3 contains 14 residues. The germline CDR1 and CDR2 sequences are LGHNA and YNFKEQ. V gave up 4 bases and J gave up 4 bases, with 10 bases separating them.